This T cell receptor beta chain was captured by sequencing in a study of blood T cell repertoires in COVID-19. Study background: From T cells, B-cell-depleted T cells, or PBMCs came the material, which was cDNA or gDNA.

V was trimmed by 0 bases and J by 3 bases, leaving 8 bases between them. From germline, CDR1 is LGHDT and CDR2 YNNKEL (reference sequence). This CDR3 has 14 amino acids. Cohort 3 donors were reported recovered after two negative PCRs, clearance, or symptom resolution. TCRdb's table, derived via immunoSEQ multiplex PCR, lists solely in-frame clones and lacks some. This table has fewer than 350,000 clones, roughly 88% appearing once. Sequenced input: PBMCs or T cells enriched from blood (not recorded which). The TCR sequence derives from a woman aged 25 to 39 who had recovered from COVID-19. The rearrangement uses TRBV3-1 (or the pseudogene TRBV3-2) and TRBJ1-2, with D unclear. The CDR3 bases are TGTGCCAGCAGCCAAGATCTAGGCCACTATGGCTACACCTTC. It encodes CASSQDLGHYGYTF.